Detailed here is one T cell receptor (beta chain). What it binds is unknown. The data originate from a study of CXCR3-negative and CXCR3-positive naive CD8 T cells. Study-wide findings and caveats: Against CXCR3-negative naive cells, CXCR3-positive naive cells showed more hydrophobic TRB CDR3s.

Germline V gene lookup returns CDR1 ENHRY and CDR2 SYGVKD. This CDR3 is built from 11 residues. The method, 5' RACE with UMI labels, was used to prepare the TRB cDNA libraries. Reanalyzing the 5' RACE reads, TCRdb keeps one entry per CDR3 protein, without DNA. The table lists tens of thousands of distinct CDR3 sequences. The J gene is TRBJ2-7, the V gene TRBV10-3; TCRdb's assignment of TRBD1 cannot be checked, as there is no DNA. This clonotype was sampled from a human donor in good health. Some clones in this sample may be carry-over from other donors' samples. The sequencing input was naive CXCR3+ CD8+ T cells from blood. Indicated subset: CD45RO-CCR7+CD27+CD95- naive CD8+ T cells expressing CXCR3 (TNR3+). The CDR3 sequence: CATLRGYEQYF.